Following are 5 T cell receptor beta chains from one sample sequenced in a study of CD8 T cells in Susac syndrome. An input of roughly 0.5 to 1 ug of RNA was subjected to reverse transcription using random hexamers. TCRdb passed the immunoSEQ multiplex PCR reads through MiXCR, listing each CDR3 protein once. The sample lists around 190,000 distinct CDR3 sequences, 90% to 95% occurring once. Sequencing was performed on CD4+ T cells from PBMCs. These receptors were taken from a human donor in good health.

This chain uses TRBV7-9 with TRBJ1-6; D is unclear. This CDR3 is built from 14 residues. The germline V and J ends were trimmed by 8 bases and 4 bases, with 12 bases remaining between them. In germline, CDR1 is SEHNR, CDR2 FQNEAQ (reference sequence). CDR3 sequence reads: CASAIEQYNSPLHF. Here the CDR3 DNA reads TGTGCCAGCGCCATCGAACAGTATAATTCACCCCTCCACTTT.

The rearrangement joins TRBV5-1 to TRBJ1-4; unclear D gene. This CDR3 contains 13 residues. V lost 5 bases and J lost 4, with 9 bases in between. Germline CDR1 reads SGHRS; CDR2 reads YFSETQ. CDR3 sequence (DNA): TGCGCCAGCAGTTCCGTCGTTAATGAAAAACTGTTTTTT. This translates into CASSSVVNEKLFF.

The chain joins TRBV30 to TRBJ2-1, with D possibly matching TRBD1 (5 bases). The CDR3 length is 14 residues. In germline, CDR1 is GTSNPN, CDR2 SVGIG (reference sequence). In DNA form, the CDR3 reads TGTTCGGTCTGGCAGGGCTTATCCTACAATGAGCAGTTCTTC. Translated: CSVWQGLSYNEQFF.

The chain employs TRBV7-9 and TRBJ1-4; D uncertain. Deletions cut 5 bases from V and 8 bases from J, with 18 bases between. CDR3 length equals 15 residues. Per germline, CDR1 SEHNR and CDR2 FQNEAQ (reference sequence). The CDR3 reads CASSHRPESREKLFF. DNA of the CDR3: TGTGCCAGCAGCCATAGGCCTGAGTCTAGGGAAAAACTGTTTTTT.

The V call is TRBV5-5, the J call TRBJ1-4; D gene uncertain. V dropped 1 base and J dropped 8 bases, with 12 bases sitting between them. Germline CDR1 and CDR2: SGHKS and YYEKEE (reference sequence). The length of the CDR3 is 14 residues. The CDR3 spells CASSLSSGREKLFF. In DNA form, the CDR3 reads TGTGCCAGCAGCTTGTCGTCCGGTCGAGAAAAACTGTTTTTT.